This T cell receptor beta chain was retrieved from a study of identical twins. Overall study results and limits: Out-of-frame alpha sequences shared by twins showed excess low generation probability. Monozygotic twins shared more out-of-frame TCR alpha than recombination models predicted.

There are 15 residues in the CDR3. In germline, CDR1 is SQVTM, CDR2 ANQGSEA. This clonotype was counted ten times or more. Its antigen is as yet unknown. TCRdb used MiXCR to reprocess the 5' RACE reads, holding one entry per CDR3 protein. Of fewer than 800,000 distinct CDR3 sequences listed, just over 7% are singletons. Another study also made use of these data, one on yellow fever vaccine responses in identical twins. This second study says: Vaccine T cell responses of twins reportedly seemed partly convergent and partly personalized.

J is TRBJ2-1 and V is TRBV29-1; 9 nucleotides line up with TRBD2. Sample: PBMCs. The source of this sequence is a woman aged 18-35 years in good health. The CDR3 reads CAGGGILPFINEQFF. CDR3 DNA: TGCGCGGGGGGGGGAATCCTACCATTTATCAATGAGCAGTTCTTC.